The clone carrying this T cell receptor beta chain was counted between two and nine times. It was with a sample-barcoded 5' primer and a J-beta primer mix that a second PCR of about 6 to 12 cycles was run. Using its own MiXCR run on the 5' RACE reads, TCRdb lists one record per CDR3 protein. The data show 540,000 or so distinct CDR3 sequences, nearly 25% seen once. This sample stems from a study of blood T cells in healthy people across ages. Study details: There was about one barcoded beta molecule captured by template switching per two T cells.

Germline CDR1 MDHEN, CDR2 SYDVKM. The CDR3 has 14 amino acids. Germline trimming cut 9 bases from V and 4 bases from J; bases unmatched to any gene: 5. A further study also used this sample, focusing on T cells of mothers and their children. That report notes: With unrelated pairs as the comparison, related mother-child pairs had a slightly higher overlap that was not significant.

Input material: blood. The TCR originated in a boy between 10 and 17 years old in good health. The chain carries TRBV28 and TRBJ2-2; 10 bases match TRBD1. The CDR3 region is CASWDRGTTGELFF. In nucleotides, the CDR3 is TGTGCCAGTTGGGACAGGGGTACCACCGGGGAGCTGTTTTTT.